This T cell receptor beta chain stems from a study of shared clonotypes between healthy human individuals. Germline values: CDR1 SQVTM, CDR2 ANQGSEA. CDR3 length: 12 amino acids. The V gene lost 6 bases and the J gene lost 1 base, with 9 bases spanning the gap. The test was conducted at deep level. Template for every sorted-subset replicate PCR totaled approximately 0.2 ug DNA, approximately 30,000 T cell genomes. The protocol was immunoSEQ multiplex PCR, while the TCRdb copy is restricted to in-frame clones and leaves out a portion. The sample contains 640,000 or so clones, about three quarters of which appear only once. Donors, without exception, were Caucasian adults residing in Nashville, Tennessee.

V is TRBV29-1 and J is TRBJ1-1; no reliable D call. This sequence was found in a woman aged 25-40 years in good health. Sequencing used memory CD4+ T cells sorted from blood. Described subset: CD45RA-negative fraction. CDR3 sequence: CSVVGENTEAFF. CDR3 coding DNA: TGCAGCGTCGTTGGTGAGAACACTGAAGCTTTCTTT.